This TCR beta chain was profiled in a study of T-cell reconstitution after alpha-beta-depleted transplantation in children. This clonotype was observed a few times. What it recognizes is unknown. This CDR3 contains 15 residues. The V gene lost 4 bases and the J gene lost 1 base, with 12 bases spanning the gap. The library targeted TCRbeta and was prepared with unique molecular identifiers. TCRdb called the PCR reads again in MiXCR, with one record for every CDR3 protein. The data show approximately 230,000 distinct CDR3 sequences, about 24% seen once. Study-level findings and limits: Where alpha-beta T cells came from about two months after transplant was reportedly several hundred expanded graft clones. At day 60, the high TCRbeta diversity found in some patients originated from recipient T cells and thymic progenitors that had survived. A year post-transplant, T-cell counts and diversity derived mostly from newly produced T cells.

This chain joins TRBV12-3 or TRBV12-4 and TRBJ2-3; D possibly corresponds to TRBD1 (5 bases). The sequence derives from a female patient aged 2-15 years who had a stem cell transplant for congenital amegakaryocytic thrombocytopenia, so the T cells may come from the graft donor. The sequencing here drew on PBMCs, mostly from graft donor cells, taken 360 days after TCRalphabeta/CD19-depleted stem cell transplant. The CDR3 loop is CASSSQVLGTDTQYF. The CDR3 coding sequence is TGTGCCAGCAGTTCACAGGTGTTGGGCACAGATACGCAGTATTTT.